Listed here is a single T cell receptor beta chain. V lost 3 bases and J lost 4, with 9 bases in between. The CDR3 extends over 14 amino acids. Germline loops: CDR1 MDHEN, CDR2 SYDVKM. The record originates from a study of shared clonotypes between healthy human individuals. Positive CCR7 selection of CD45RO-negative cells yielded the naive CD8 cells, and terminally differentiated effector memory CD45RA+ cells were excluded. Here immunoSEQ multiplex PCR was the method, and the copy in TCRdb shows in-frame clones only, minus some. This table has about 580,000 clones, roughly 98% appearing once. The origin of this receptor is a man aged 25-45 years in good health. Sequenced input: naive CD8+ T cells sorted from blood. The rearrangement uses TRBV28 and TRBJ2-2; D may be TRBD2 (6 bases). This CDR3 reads CASSFAGSTGELFF. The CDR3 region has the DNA TGTGCCAGCAGTTTTGCGGGGAGCACCGGGGAGCTGTTTTTT.